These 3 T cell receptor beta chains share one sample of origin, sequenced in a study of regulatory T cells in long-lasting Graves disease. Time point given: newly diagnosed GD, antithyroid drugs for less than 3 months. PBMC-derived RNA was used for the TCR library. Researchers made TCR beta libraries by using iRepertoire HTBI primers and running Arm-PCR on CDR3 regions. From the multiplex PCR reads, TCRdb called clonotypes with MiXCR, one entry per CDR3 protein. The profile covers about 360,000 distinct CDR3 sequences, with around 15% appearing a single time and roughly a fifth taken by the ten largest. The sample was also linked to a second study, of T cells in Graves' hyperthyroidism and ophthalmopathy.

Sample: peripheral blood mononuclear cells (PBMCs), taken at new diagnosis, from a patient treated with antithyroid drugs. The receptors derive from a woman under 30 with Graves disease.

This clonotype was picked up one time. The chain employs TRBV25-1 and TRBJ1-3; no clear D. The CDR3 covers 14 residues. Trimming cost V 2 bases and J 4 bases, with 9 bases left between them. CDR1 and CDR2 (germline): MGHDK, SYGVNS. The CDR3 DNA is TGTGCCAGCAGTGAAAGAGTAATGGGAAACACCATATATTTT. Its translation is CASSERVMGNTIYF.

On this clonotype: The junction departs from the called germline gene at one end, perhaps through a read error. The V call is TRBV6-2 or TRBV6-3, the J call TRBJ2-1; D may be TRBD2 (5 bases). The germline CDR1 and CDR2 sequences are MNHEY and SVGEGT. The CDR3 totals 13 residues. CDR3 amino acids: CAGSEFRTNEQFF. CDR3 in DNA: TGTGCCGGCAGTGAATTCAGGACTAATGAGCAGTTCTTC.

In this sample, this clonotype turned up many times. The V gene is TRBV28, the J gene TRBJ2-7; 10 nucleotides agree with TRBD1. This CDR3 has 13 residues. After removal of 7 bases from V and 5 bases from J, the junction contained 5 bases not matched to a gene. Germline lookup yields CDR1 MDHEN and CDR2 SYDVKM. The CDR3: CASIRTGGNEQYF. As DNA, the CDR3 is TGTGCCAGCATCCGGACAGGGGGAAACGAGCAGTACTTC.